This entry concerns a single TCR beta chain. Trimming at V came to 5 bases and at J to 7 bases, leaving 8 bases not matched to a gene. Germline V gives CDR1 MNHEY, CDR2 SMNVEV (reference sequence). This CDR3 is 16 amino acids long. Measured with immunoSEQ multiplex PCR; TCRdb has only the in-frame clones, and not every one. The sample includes some 100,000 clones, just under 95% seen only once; the top ten take 5.7%. These data originate in a study of blood T cell repertoires in COVID-19. In the study overall: Sources were T cells, B-cell-depleted T cells, or PBMCs; the material itself was cDNA or gDNA.

V usage is TRBV27 and J usage is TRBJ2-5; the match to TRBD2 covers 15 bases. The sequencing sample was made of peripheral blood. This clonotype was obtained from a man aged 65-85 years with acute or convalescent COVID-19. The chain's CDR3 is CASSPTGLAGGGTQYF. The CDR3 DNA sequence: TGTGCCAGCAGTCCGACGGGACTAGCGGGGGGAGGGACCCAGTACTTC.